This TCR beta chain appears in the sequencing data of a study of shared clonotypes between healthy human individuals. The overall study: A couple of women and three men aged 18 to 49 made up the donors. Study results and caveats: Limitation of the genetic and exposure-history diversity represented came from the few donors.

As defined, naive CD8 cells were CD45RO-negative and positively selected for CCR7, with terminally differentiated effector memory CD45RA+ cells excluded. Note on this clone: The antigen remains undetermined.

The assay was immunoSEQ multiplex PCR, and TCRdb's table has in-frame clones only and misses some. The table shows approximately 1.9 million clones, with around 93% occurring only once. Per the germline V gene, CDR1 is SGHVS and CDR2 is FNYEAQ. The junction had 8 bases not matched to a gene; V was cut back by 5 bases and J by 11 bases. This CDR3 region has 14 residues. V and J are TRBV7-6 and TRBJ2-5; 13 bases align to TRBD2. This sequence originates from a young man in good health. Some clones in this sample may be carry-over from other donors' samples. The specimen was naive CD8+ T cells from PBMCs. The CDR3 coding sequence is TGTGCCAGCAGCCCCGGGACTAGCGGGAACCCTCAGTACTTC. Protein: CASSPGTSGNPQYF.